The clone carrying this T cell receptor (beta chain) was seen only a few times. The data derive from a study of blood T cell repertoires in COVID-19. At the level of the study: The United States, Italy and Spain supplied acute and convalescent COVID-19 samples. PBMCs, B-cell-depleted T cells, or T cells provided the cDNA or gDNA that made up the material.

Germline V lookup: CDR1 SEHNR, CDR2 FQNEAQ (reference sequence). The CDR3 has 15 amino acids. The J segment lost 5 bases and the V segment lost 4 bases, leaving 9 bases of the junction unmatched. Assay used: immunoSEQ multiplex PCR; TCRdb lists only in-frame clones, some missing. Among fewer than 120,000 clones listed, 70% to 80% were seen once. The chain uses TRBV7-9 and TRBJ1-2; 8 bases match TRBD1. Sequencing was carried out using peripheral blood. This TCR was sampled from a woman aged 60 to 75 with acute or convalescent COVID-19. The CDR3, as DNA: TGTGCCAGCAGCTATAGAGACAGGGGAAATTATGGCTACACCTTC. Translating gives CASSYRDRGNYGYTF.